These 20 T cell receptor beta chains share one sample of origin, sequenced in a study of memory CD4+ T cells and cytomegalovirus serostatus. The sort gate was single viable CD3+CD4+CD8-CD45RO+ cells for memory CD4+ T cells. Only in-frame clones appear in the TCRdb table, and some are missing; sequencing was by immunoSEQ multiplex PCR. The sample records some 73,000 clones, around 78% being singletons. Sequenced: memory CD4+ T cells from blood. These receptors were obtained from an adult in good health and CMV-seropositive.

CDR3 amino acids: CASSDQGFMQPQHF. In DNA, the CDR3 is TGTGCCAGCAGTGACCAGGGTTTTATGCAGCCCCAGCATTTT. The chain employs TRBV2 and TRBJ1-5; D may be TRBD1 (5 bases). This CDR3 spans 14 amino acids. The germline CDR1 and CDR2 sequences are SNHLY and FYNNEI. V dropped 3 bases and J dropped 7 bases, with 13 bases sitting between them.

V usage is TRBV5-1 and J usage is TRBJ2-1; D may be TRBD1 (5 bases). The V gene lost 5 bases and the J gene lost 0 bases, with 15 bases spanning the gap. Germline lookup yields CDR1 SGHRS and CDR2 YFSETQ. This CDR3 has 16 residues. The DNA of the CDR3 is TGCGCCAGCAGACCGGAGCCAGGGCGCTCCTACAATGAGCAGTTCTTC. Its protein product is CASRPEPGRSYNEQFF.

The CDR3 reads CASSLGPSNYGYTF. The CDR3 DNA is TGTGCCAGCAGTTTGGGGCCGAGTAACTATGGCTACACCTTC. The V and J genes are TRBV25-1 and TRBJ1-2; D is possibly TRBD1 (5 bases). Germline V gives CDR1 MGHDK, CDR2 SYGVNS. The CDR3 has 14 amino acids. With 5 bases removed from V and 1 base from J, the gap between germline ends came to 11 bases.

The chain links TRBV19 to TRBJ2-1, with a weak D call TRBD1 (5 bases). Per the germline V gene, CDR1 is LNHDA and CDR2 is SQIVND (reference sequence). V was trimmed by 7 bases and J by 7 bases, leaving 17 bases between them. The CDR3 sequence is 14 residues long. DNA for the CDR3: TGTGCCAGTAACGGTCAGGGTTTTACGAATGAGCAGTTCTTC. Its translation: CASNGQGFTNEQFF.

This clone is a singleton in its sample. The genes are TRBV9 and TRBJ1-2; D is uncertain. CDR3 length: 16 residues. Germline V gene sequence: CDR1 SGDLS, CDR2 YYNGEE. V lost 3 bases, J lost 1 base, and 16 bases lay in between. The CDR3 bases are TGTGCCAGCAGCGCCCCCCGAGACCGCAATAACTATGGCTACACCTTC. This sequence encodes CASSAPRDRNNYGYTF.

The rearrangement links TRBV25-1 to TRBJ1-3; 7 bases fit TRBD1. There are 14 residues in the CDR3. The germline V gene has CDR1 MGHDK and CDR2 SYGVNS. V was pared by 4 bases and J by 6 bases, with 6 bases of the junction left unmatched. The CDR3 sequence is CASSGTGGTNTIYF. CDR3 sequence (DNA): TGTGCCAGCAGTGGGACAGGAGGGACAAACACCATATATTTT.

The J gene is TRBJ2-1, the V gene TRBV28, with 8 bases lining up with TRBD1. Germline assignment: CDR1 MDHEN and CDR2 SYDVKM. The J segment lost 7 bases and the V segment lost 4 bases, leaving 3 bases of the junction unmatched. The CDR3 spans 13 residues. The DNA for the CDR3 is TGTGCCAGCAGTTCTTGGACAGGGAATGAGCAGTTCTTC. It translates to CASSSWTGNEQFF. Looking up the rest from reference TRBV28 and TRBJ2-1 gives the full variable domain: DVKVTQSSRYLVKRTGEKVFLECVQDMDHENMFWYRQDPGLGLRLIYFSYDVKMKEKGDIPEGYSVSREKKERFSLILESASTNQTSMYLCASSSWTGNEQFFGPGTRLTVL.

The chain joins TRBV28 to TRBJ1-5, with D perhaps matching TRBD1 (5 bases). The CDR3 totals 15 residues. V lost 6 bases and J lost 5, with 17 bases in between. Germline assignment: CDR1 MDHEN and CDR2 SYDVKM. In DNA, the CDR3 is TGTGCCAGCAGGTCTCGACAGTTAGGGTATCAGCCCCAGCATTTT. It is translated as CASRSRQLGYQPQHF.

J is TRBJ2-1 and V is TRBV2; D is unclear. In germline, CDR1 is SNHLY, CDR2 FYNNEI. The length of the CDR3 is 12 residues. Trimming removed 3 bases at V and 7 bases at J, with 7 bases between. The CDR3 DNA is TGTGCCAGCAGTGACTCGGAGAATGAGCAGTTCTTC. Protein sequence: CASSDSENEQFF.

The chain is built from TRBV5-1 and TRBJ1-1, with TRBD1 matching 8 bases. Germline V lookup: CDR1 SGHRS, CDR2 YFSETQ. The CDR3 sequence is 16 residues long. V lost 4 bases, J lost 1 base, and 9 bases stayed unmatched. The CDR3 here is CASSSRTGRSNTEAFF. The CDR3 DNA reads TGCGCCAGCAGCAGCCGGACAGGGAGGTCGAACACTGAAGCTTTCTTT.

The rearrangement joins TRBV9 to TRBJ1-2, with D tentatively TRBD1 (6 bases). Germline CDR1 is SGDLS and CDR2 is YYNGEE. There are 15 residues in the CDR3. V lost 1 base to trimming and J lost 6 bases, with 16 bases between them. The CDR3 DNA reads TGTGCCAGCAGCGTACTGGTGTCAGGGGATGATGGCTACACCTTC. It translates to CASSVLVSGDDGYTF.

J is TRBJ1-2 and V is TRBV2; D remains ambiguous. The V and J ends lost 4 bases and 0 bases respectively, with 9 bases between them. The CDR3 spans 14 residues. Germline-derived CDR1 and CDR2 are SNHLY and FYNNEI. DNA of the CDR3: TGTGCCAGCAGTGTAGAGGCAGCTAACTATGGCTACACCTTC. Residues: CASSVEAANYGYTF.

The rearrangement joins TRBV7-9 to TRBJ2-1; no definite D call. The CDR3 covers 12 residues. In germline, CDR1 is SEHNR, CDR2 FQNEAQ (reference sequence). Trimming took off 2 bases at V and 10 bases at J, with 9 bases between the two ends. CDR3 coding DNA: TGTGCCAGCAGCTTAAGTGGGATAGAGCAGTTCTTC. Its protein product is CASSLSGIEQFF.

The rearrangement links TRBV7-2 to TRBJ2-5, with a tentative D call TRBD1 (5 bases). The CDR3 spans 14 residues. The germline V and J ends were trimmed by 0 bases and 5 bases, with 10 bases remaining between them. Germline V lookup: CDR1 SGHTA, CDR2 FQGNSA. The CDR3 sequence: CASSLAGVVETQYF. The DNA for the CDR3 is TGTGCCAGCAGCTTAGCAGGGGTCGTGGAGACCCAGTACTTC.

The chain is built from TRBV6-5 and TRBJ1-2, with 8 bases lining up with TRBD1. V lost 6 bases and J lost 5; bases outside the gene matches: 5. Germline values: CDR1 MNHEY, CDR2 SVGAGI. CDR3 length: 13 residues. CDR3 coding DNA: TGTGCCAGCAGCTGGGACAGGTTTTATGGCTACACCTTC. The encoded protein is CASSWDRFYGYTF.

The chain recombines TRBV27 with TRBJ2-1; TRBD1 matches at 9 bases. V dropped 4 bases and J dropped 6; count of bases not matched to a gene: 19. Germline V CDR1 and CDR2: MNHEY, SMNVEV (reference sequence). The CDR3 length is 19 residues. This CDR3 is CASSSQWDRERLWVNEQFF. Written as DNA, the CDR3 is TGTGCCAGCAGTTCCCAGTGGGACAGGGAAAGGCTCTGGGTCAATGAGCAGTTCTTC.

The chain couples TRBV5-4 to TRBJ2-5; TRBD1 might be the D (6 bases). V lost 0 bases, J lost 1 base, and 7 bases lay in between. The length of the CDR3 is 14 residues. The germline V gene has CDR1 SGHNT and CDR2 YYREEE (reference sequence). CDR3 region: CASSLDRAQETQYF. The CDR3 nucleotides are TGTGCCAGCAGCTTGGACAGGGCCCAAGAGACCCAGTACTTC. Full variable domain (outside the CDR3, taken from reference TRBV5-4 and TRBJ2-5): ETGVTQSPTHLIKTRGQQVTLRCSSQSGHNTVSWYQQALGQGPQFIFQYYREEENGRGNFPPRFSGLQFPNYSSELNVNALELDDSALYLCASSLDRAQETQYFGPGTRLLVL.

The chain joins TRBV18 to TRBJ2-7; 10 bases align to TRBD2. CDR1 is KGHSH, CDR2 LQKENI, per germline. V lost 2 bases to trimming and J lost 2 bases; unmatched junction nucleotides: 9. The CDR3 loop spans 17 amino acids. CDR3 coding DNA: TGTGCCAGCTCACCAGAGGGTAGCGGGGGGTTCACCTACGAGCAGTACTTC. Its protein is CASSPEGSGGFTYEQYF.

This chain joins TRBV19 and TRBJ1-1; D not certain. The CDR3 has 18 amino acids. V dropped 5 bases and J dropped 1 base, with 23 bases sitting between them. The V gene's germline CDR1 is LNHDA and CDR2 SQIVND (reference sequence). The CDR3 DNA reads TGTGCCAGTAGTTCCCCGGCAGTCCGACTTCCATCGAACACTGAAGCTTTCTTT. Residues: CASSSPAVRLPSNTEAFF.

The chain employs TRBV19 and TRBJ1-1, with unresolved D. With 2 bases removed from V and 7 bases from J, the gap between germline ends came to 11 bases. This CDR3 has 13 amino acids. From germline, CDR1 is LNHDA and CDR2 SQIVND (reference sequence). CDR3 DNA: TGTGCCAGTAGTATAAGTAGTGGCAGTGAAGCTTTCTTT. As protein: CASSISSGSEAFF.